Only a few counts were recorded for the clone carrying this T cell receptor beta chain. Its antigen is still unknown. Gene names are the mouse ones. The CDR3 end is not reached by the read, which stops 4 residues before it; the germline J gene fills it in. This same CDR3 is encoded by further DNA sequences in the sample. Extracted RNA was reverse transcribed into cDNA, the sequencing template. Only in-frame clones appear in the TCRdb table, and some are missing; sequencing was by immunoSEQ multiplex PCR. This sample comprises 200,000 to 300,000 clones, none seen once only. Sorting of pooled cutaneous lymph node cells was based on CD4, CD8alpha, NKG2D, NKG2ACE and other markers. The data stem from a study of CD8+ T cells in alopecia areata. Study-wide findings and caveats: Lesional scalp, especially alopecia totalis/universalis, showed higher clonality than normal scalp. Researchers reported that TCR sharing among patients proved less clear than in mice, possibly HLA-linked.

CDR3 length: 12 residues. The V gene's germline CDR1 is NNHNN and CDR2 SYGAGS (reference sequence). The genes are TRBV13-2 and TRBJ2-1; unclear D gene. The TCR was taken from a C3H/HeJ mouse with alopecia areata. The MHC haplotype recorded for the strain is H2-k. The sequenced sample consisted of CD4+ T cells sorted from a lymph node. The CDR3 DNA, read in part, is TGTGCCAGCGGTGATGGTGGGGCT. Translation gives CASGDGGA. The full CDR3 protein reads CASGDGGAEQFF.